The rows below give T cell receptor beta chains drawn from one sample of a study of blood T cell repertoires in COVID-19. Profiled with immunoSEQ multiplex PCR; TCRdb holds only in-frame clones, not every one. The sample contains 470,000 or so clones, roughly 91% of which appear only once. The specimen was peripheral blood. These TCRs come from a woman in her 30s with acute or convalescent COVID-19. The CDR3 runs from the conserved cysteine through the conserved F or W. The D gene is left open where the match is weak. Only some rows state a clone size, as once, few, many or a class for expanded clones.

abundance,d_gene,v_gene,j_gene,CDR3nt,CDR3aa
NA,NA,TRBV5-6,TRBJ2-2,TGTGCCAGCAGCTTGCGGGGGTCCGGGGAGCTGTTTTTT,CASSLRGSGELFF
NA,NA,TRBV5-1,TRBJ2-7,TGCGCCAGCAGCCCCCTTTCCAGCTCCTACGAGCAGTACTTC,CASSPLSSSYEQYF
NA,NA,TRBV18,TRBJ2-7,TGTGCCAGCTCACCAGGGGGGGGCACCTTCAGCGAGCAGTACTTC,CASSPGGGTFSEQYF
once,NA,TRBV6-2/TRBV6-3,TRBJ2-1,TGTGCCAGCAGTCCGACTAGCTACAATGAGCAGTTCTTC,CASSPTSYNEQFF
NA,NA,TRBV7-9,TRBJ1-1,TGTGCCAGCAGCTTAACTTCAAGCGGGAACACTGAAGCTTTCTTT,CASSLTSSGNTEAFF
NA,TRBD1,TRBV2,TRBJ2-1,TGTGCCAGCAGTGGCCCAACTTCGACAGGGAAGGAATCCTACAATGAGCAGTTCTTC,CASSGPTSTGKESYNEQFF
NA,NA,TRBV30,TRBJ2-1,TGTGCCTGGAGTTCCGGGGGAGGCAATGAGCAGTTCTTC,CAWSSGGGNEQFF
NA,TRBD1,TRBV27,TRBJ1-2,TGTGCCAGCAGTCAGGGGGGCTGGGAGACAGGCGGTGGCTACACCTTC,CASSQGGWETGGGYTF
NA,TRBD2,TRBV19,TRBJ2-1,TGTGCCAGTAGTATCGGCGGGAGGGGTCACTACAATGAGCAGTTCTTC,CASSIGGRGHYNEQFF
NA,NA,TRBV27,TRBJ1-1,TGTGCCAGCAGTTTGGGGGGATTGGGGACTGAAGCTTTCTTT,CASSLGGLGTEAFF
NA,NA,TRBV18,TRBJ2-1,TGTGCCAGCTCACTAAACTCGGTCGGCAATGAGCAGTTCTTC,CASSLNSVGNEQFF
NA,NA,TRBV6-5,TRBJ1-2,TGTGCCAGCACCTTGGGACAATTCAACTATGGCTACACCTTC,CASTLGQFNYGYTF
NA,TRBD2,TRBV7-9,TRBJ2-7,TGTGCCAGCAGCCTTAGCGGGGGCCTGACCTACGAGCAGTACTTC,CASSLSGGLTYEQYF
NA,TRBD2,TRBV9,TRBJ2-1,TGTGCCAGCAGCGTAGCTACGACTAGCGGGGGGTACAATGAGCAGTTCTTC,CASSVATTSGGYNEQFF
NA,NA,TRBV10-2,TRBJ2-1,TGCGCCAGTAGCAGACGGGGGAGTGAGCAGTTCTTC,CASSRRGSEQFF
NA,NA,TRBV19,TRBJ1-4,TGTGCCAGTAGTAGCCAGCGGGGCGGAAAACTGTTTTTT,CASSSQRGGKLFF
NA,NA,TRBV6-1,TRBJ2-1,TGTGCCAGCAGTGTGAGTGCGGGGTCCTCCTACAATGAGCAGTTCTTC,CASSVSAGSSYNEQFF
NA,NA,TRBV3-1/TRBV3-2,TRBJ1-4,TGTGCCAGCAGCCAGCAGGGGTCGGCGAGTGAAAAACTGTTTTTT,CASSQQGSASEKLFF
NA,TRBD1,TRBV6-2/TRBV6-3,TRBJ2-7,TGTGCCAGCAGTTATCGGGACAGGCTTAACTTC,CASSYRDRLNF
NA,TRBD1,TRBV4-1,TRBJ2-7,TGCGCCAGCAGCCAAGGACAGGGGGACGAGCAGTACTTC,CASSQGQGDEQYF
NA,NA,TRBV24-1,TRBJ1-2,TGTGCCACCAGTGACCCCCTTAACAGGAGCTACACCTTC,CATSDPLNRSYTF
once,NA,TRBV11-2,TRBJ2-1,TGTGCCAGCAGCTTAGGCCGACAGGTGGACAATGAGCAGTTCTTC,CASSLGRQVDNEQFF
NA,TRBD1,TRBV27,TRBJ2-5,TGTGCCAGCAGTTTTGGGGACAGGGGAGAGACCCAGTACTTC,CASSFGDRGETQYF